One sample yielded the 10 T cell receptor beta chains listed below, sequenced in a study of cytomegalovirus exposure and HLA in healthy donors. Primers for the PCR totalled 60 Vbeta and 13 Jbeta. The protocol was immunoSEQ multiplex PCR, while the TCRdb copy is restricted to in-frame clones and leaves out a portion. The sample lists fewer than 110,000 clones; approximately 66% were seen once. Sequencing was carried out using PBMCs. Every receptor here comes from a woman in her fifties or sixties in good health and CMV-seronegative.

This clone was seen only a few times. This chain links TRBV2 with TRBJ2-7; D gene ambiguous. V gave up 4 bases and J gave up 0 bases, with 13 bases separating them. CDR1 and CDR2 (germline): SNHLY, FYNNEI. The CDR3 consists of 15 residues. Written as DNA, the CDR3 is TGTGCCAGCAGTGCACCAGTGCCACGCTCCTACGAGCAGTACTTC. Protein product: CASSAPVPRSYEQYF.

This rearrangement joins TRBV29-1 to TRBJ2-1; 15 nucleotides line up with TRBD2. V trimming: 6 bases; J trimming: 6 bases; junction bases outside the gene matches: 6. The CDR3 is made up of 15 amino acids. Germline values: CDR1 SQVTM, CDR2 ANQGSEA. The chain's CDR3 is CSVSPGLAGGNEQFF. DNA for the CDR3: TGCAGCGTCTCCCCGGGACTAGCGGGAGGCAATGAGCAGTTCTTC.

The V gene is TRBV5-1, the J gene TRBJ2-5; TRBD2 might be the D (6 bases). The germline gives CDR1 SGHRS, CDR2 YFSETQ. The CDR3 covers 14 residues. V lost 0 bases and J 5 bases, leaving 11 bases between the germline ends. The CDR3 coding sequence is TGCGCCAGCAGCTTGGGTACTAGCTGGGAGACCCAGTACTTC. As protein: CASSLGTSWETQYF.

The chain employs TRBV7-7 and TRBJ2-5; 8 positions agree with TRBD1. This CDR3 is built from 14 residues. Unmatched junction bases numbered 3, after V lost 5 bases and J lost 1 base. Germline V gene lookup returns CDR1 SSHAT and CDR2 FNYEAQ (reference sequence). CDR3 loop: CASSGQGTQETQYF. CDR3 DNA sequence: TGTGCCAGCAGCGGACAGGGTACCCAAGAGACCCAGTACTTC. Using reference TRBV7-7 and TRBJ2-5 for the parts outside the CDR3, the full variable domain is GAGVSQSPRYKVTKRGQDVTLRCDPISSHATLYWYQQALGQGPEFLTYFNYEAQPDKSGLPSDRFSAERPEGSISTLTIQRTEQRDSAMYRCASSGQGTQETQYFGPGTRLLVL.

The chain links TRBV5-6 to TRBJ1-5; D gene unclear. The CDR3 is 14 residues long. The V and J ends lost 0 bases and 6 bases respectively, with 10 bases between them. CDR1 SGHDT and CDR2 YYEEEE come from the germline V gene. The CDR3 region has the DNA TGTGCCAGCAGCTTGGCCGGGAGAAGTCAGCCCCAGCATTTT. It encodes CASSLAGRSQPQHF.

Comment on this clone: Other DNA sequences in the same sample also yield this CDR3. The chain uses TRBV7-2 and TRBJ2-3; D unclear. V was cut by 1 base and J by 2 bases, with 7 bases left in between. This CDR3 comprises 14 residues. Germline CDR1 SGHTA, CDR2 FQGNSA. The CDR3 reads CASSLGTSTDTQYF. The DNA of the CDR3 is TGTGCCAGCAGCTTAGGAACTTCCACAGATACGCAGTATTTT.

This clone has just a few counts. This chain uses TRBV7-2 with TRBJ2-2, with 11 nucleotides matching TRBD2. Germline assignment: CDR1 SGHTA and CDR2 FQGNSA. J was trimmed by 5 bases and V by 5 bases; bases with no gene match: 7. The CDR3 length is 16 residues. The CDR3: CASSRTLAGGTGELFF. In DNA form, the CDR3 reads TGTGCCAGCAGCCGAACCCTAGCGGGAGGAACCGGGGAGCTGTTTTTT.

The chain links TRBV19 to TRBJ2-5, with unresolved D. Germline loops: CDR1 LNHDA, CDR2 SQIVND (reference sequence). The CDR3 contains 12 residues. The V end lost 8 bases, the J end lost 2 bases, and 9 bases lay between the germline ends. The CDR3 region is CASGPIQETQYF. The DNA of the CDR3 is TGTGCCAGTGGGCCGATACAAGAGACCCAGTACTTC. Supplemented by reference TRBV19 and TRBJ2-5, the full variable domain reads DGGITQSPKYLFRKEGQNVTLSCEQNLNHDAMYWYRQDPGQGLRLIYYSQIVNDFQKGDIAEGYSVSREKKESFPLTVTSAQKNPTAFYLCASGPIQETQYFGPGTRLLVL.

This clone was recorded once. The chain carries TRBV7-2 and TRBJ2-7; weak D call: TRBD1 (5 bases). CDR1 is SGHTA and CDR2 is FQGNSA in the germline V gene. This CDR3 is built from 13 residues. The V end was cut by 6 bases, the J end by 0 bases, with 9 bases between. CDR3 residues: CASRTDFSYEQYF. CDR3 bases: TGTGCCAGCAGGACAGATTTCTCCTACGAGCAGTACTTC. Using reference TRBV7-2 and TRBJ2-7 for the parts outside the CDR3, the full variable domain is GAGVSQSPSNKVTEKGKDVELRCDPISGHTALYWYRQSLGQGLEFLIYFQGNSAPDKSGLPSDRFSAERTGGSVSTLTIQRTQQEDSAVYLCASRTDFSYEQYFGPGTRLTVT.

This chain uses TRBV6-6 with TRBJ2-3; D may be TRBD2 (5 bases). Trimming removed 10 bases at V and 0 bases at J, with 14 bases between. The germline gives CDR1 MNHNY, CDR2 SVGAGI (reference sequence). The CDR3 is made up of 14 amino acids. The CDR3 here is CATAEAVSTDTQYF. The CDR3 bases are TGTGCCACCGCCGAAGCGGTGAGCACAGATACGCAGTATTTT.